This entry concerns a single T cell receptor beta chain. In the source study's methods: Scientists estimated how many nucleated cells there were by amplifying reference gene primers. Only in-frame clones appear in the TCRdb table, and some are missing; sequencing was by immunoSEQ multiplex PCR. That table gives V, J and clone size, and the DNA gave D and trimming. The sample lists tens of thousands of clones, roughly 80% occurring once. The data are from a study of blood T cell repertoires in COVID-19. About the study: Spain, Italy and the United States supplied samples that represented acute and convalescent COVID-19. T cells, B-cell-depleted T cells, or PBMCs provided the cDNA or gDNA that served as material.

Sequencing input: peripheral blood. The sequence came from a man aged 55 to 69 in a cohort sampled during active COVID-19.

CDR3 protein: CASSSTFQGDTEAFF. In DNA form, the CDR3 reads TGCGCCAGCAGTTCTACATTCCAGGGGGACACTGAAGCTTTCTTT. The chain has TRBV5-1 and TRBJ1-1; 7 bases are shared with TRBD1. This CDR3 is built from 15 residues. Trimming at V came to 5 bases and at J to 3 bases, leaving 10 bases not matched to a gene. CDR1 is SGHRS and CDR2 is YFSETQ in the germline V gene.